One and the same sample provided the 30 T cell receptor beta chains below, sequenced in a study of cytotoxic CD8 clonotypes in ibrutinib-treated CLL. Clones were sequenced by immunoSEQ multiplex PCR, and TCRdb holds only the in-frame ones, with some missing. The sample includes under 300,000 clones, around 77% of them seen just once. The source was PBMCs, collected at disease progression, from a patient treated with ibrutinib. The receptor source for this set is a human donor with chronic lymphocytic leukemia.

CDR3 loop: CASSQPPGELFF. The CDR3 DNA reads as TGCGCCAGCAGCCAGCCCCCCGGGGAGCTGTTTTTT. This chain uses TRBV4-1 with TRBJ2-2; D gene ambiguous. The germline gives CDR1 MGHRA, CDR2 YSYEKL. CDR3 length: 12 residues. Trimming took off 3 bases at V and 6 bases at J, with 5 bases between the two ends.

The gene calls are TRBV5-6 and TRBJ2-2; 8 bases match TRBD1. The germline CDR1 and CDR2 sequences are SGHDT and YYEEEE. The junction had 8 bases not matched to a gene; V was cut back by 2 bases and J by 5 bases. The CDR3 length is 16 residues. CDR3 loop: CASSLQQGARTGELFF. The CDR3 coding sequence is TGTGCCAGCAGCTTACAGCAGGGGGCGAGAACCGGGGAGCTGTTTTTT.

CDR3 in DNA: TGTGCCAGCAGTGACGGGACAAACTATGGCTACACCTTC. Protein sequence: CASSDGTNYGYTF. J is TRBJ1-2 and V is TRBV6-4; TRBD1 might be the D (6 bases). CDR1 MRHNA and CDR2 SNTAGT come from the germline V gene. This CDR3 spans 13 amino acids. The V gene lost 2 bases and the J gene lost 2 bases, with 6 bases spanning the gap.

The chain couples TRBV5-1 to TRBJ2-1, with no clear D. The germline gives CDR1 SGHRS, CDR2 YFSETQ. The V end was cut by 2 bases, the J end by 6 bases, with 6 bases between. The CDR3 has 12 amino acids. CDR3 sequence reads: CASSFWGNEQFF. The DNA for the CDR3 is TGCGCCAGCAGCTTTTGGGGCAATGAGCAGTTCTTC.

The DNA for the CDR3 is TGCGCCAGCAGCGGTCGAGCTAACTATGGCTACACCTTC. Protein sequence: CASSGRANYGYTF. The chain uses TRBV10-2 and TRBJ1-2, with no clear D. The CDR3 extends over 13 amino acids. With 6 bases removed from V and 0 bases from J, the gap between germline ends came to 8 bases. Germline assignment: CDR1 WSHSY and CDR2 SAAADI.

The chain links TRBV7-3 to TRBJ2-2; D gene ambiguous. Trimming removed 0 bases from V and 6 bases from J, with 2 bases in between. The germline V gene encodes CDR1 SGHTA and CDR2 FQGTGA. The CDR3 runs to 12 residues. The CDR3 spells CASSLTPGELFF. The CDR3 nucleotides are TGTGCCAGCAGCTTAACCCCCGGGGAGCTGTTTTTT. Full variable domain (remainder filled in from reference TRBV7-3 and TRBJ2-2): GAGVSQTPSNKVTEKGKYVELRCDPISGHTALYWYRQSLGQGPEFLIYFQGTGAADDSGLPNDRFFAVRPEGSVSTLKIQRTERGDSAVYLCASSLTPGELFFGEGSRLTVL.

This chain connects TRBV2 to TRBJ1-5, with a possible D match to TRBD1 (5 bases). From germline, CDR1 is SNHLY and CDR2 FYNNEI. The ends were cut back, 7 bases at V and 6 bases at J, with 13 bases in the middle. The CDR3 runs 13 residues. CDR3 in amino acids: CASIGGRGQPQHF. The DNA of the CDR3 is TGTGCCAGCATCGGGGGTCGCGGTCAGCCCCAGCATTTT.

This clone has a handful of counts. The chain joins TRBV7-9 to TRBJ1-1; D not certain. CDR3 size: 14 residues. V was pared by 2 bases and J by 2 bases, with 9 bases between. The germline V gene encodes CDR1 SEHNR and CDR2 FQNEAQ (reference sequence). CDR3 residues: CASSLSGINTEAFF. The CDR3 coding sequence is TGTGCCAGCAGCTTATCGGGGATTAACACTGAAGCTTTCTTT.

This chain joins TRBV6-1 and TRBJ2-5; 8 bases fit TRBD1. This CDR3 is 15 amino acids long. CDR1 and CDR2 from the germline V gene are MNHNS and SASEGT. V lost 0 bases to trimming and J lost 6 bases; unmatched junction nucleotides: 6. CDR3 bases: TGTGCCAGCAGTGAAGCAGGACAGGGCTGGCAGACCCAGTACTTC. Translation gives CASSEAGQGWQTQYF.

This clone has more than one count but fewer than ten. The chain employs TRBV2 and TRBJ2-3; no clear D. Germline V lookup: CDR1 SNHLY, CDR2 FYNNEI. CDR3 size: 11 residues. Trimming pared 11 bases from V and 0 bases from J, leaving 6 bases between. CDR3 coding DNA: TGTGCCGGTGGGAGCACAGATACGCAGTATTTT. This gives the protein CAGGSTDTQYF.

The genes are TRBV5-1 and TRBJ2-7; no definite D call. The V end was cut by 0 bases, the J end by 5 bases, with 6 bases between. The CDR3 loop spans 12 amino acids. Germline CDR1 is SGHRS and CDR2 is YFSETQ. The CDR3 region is CASSLESDEQYF. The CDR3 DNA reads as TGCGCCAGCAGCTTGGAATCCGACGAGCAGTACTTC.

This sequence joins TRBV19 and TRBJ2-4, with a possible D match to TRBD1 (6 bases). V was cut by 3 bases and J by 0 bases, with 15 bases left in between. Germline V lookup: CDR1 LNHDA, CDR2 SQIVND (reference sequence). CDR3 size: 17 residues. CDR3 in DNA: TGTGCCAGTAGTATTGTGCCGGGACATCGAGCCAAAAACATTCAGTACTTC. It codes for CASSIVPGHRAKNIQYF. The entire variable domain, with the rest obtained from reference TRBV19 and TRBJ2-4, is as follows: DGGITQSPKYLFRKEGQNVTLSCEQNLNHDAMYWYRQDPGQGLRLIYYSQIVNDFQKGDIAEGYSVSREKKESFPLTVTSAQKNPTAFYLCASSIVPGHRAKNIQYFGAGTRLSVL.

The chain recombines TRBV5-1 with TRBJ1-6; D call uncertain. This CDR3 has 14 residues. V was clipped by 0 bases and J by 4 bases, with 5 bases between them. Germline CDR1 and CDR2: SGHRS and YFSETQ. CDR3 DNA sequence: TGCGCCAGCAGCTTGGACAGTTATAATTCACCCCTCCACTTT. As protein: CASSLDSYNSPLHF.

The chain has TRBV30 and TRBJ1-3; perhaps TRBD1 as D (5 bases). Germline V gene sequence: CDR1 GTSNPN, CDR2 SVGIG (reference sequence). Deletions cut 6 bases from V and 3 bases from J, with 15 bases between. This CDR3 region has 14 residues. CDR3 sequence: CACQSGTGGNTIYF. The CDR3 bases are TGTGCCTGTCAATCAGGGACGGGTGGAAACACCATATATTTT. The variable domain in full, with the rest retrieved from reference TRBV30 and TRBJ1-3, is SQTIHQWPATLVQPVGSPLSLECTVEGTSNPNLYWYRQAAGRGLQLLFYSVGIGQISSEVPQNLSASRPQDRQFILSSKKLLLSDSGFYLCACQSGTGGNTIYFGEGSWLTVV.

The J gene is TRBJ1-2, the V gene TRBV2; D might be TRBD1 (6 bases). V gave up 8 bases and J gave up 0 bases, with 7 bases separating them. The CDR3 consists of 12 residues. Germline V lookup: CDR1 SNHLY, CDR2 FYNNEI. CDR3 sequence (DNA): TGTGCCAGCGACAGGACTAACTATGGCTACACCTTC. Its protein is CASDRTNYGYTF.

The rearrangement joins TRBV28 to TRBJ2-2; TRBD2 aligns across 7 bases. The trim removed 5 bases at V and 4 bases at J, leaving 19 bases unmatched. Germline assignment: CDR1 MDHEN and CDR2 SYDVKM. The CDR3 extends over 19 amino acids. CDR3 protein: CASSPRGGGRKGSTGELFF. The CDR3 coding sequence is TGTGCCAGCAGTCCCCGAGGCGGCGGGAGAAAGGGTAGCACCGGGGAGCTGTTTTTT.

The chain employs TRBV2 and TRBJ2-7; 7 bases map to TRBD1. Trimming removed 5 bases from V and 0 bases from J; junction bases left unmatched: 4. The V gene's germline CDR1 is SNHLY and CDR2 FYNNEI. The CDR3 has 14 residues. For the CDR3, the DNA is TGTGCCAGCAGTTTCGGGACAGTCTCCTACGAGCAGTACTTC. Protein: CASSFGTVSYEQYF.

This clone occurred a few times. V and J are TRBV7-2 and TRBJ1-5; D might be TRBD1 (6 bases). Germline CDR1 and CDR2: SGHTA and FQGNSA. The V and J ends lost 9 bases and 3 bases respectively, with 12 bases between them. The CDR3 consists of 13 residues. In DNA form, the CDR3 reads TGTGCCAGTAACAGGGATTTCAATCAGCCCCAGCATTTT. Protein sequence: CASNRDFNQPQHF. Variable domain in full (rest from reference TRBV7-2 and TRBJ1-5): GAGVSQSPSNKVTEKGKDVELRCDPISGHTALYWYRQSLGQGLEFLIYFQGNSAPDKSGLPSDRFSAERTGGSVSTLTIQRTQQEDSAVYLCASNRDFNQPQHFGDGTRLSIL.

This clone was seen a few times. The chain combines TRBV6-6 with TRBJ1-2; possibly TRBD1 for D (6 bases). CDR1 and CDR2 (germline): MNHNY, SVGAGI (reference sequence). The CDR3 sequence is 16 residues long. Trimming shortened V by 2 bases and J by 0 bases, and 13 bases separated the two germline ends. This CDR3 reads CASSYRGQTSNYGYTF. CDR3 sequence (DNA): TGTGCCAGCAGTTACCGGGGACAAACTTCTAACTATGGCTACACCTTC.

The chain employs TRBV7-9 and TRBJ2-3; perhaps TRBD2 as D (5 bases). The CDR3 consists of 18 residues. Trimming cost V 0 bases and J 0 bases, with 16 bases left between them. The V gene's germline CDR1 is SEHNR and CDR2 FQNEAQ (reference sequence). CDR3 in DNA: TGTGCCAGCAGCTTAGCAACGACGGGCGGGCTTAGCACAGATACGCAGTATTTT. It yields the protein CASSLATTGGLSTDTQYF.

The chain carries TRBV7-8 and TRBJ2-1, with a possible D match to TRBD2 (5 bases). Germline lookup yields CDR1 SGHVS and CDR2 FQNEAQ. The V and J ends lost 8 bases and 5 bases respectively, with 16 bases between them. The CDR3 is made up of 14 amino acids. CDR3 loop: CASGPRGYNNEQFF. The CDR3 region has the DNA TGTGCCAGCGGGCCTCGGGGTTATAACAATGAGCAGTTCTTC.

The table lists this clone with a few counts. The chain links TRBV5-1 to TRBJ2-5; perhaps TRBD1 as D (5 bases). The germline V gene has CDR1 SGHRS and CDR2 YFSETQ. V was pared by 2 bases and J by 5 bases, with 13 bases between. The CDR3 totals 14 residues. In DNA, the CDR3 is TGCGCCAGCAGCTTAGGGGTCCCGAGGGAGACCCAGTACTTC. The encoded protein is CASSLGVPRETQYF.

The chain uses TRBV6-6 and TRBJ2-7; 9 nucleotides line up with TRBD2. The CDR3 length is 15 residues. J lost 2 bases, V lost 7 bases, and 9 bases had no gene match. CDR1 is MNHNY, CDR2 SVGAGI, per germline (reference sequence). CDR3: CASTAKRGDPYEQYF. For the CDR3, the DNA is TGTGCCAGCACCGCCAAGCGGGGGGACCCCTACGAGCAGTACTTC.

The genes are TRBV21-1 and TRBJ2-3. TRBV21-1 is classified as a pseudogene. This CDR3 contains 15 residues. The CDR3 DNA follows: TGTGCCAGCAGCCCGGGGGCATCTAGCACAGATACGCAGTATTTT. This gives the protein CASSPGASSTDTQYF.

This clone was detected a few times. The CDR3 loop reads CASSASGNTIYF. The CDR3 coding sequence is TGTGCCAGCAGCGCGTCCGGAAACACCATATATTTT. The chain has TRBV9 and TRBJ1-3; D is ambiguous. Trimming shortened V by 3 bases and J by 4 bases, and 5 bases separated the two germline ends. CDR3 length: 12 amino acids. Germline assignment: CDR1 SGDLS and CDR2 YYNGEE. Combining the CDR3 with reference TRBV9 and TRBJ1-3 gives the whole variable domain DSGVTQTPKHLITATGQRVTLRCSPRSGDLSVYWYQQSLDQGLQFLIQYYNGEERAKGNILERFSAQQFPDLHSELNLSSLELGDSALYFCASSASGNTIYFGEGSWLTVV.

CDR3 bases: TGTGCCAGCAGCGTAGGGGGGGCGGTATATGAAAAACTGTTTTTT. Amino acids: CASSVGGAVYEKLFF. The genes are TRBV9 and TRBJ1-4, with D perhaps TRBD1 (6 bases). The CDR3 contains 15 residues. V lost 0 bases and J 6 bases, leaving 12 bases between the germline ends. CDR1 and CDR2 from the germline V gene are SGDLS and YYNGEE.

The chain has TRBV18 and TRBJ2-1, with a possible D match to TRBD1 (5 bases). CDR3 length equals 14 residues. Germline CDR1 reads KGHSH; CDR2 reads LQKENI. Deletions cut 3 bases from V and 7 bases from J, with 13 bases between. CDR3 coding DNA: TGTGCCAGCTCACCCCTTGCCCCAGGGAATGAGCAGTTCTTC. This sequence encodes CASSPLAPGNEQFF.

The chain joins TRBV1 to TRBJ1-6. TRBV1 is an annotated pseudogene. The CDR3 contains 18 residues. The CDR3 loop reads CTSSHLATGHGPNSPLHF. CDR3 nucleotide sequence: TGCACCAGCAGCCACTTAGCCACGGGGCACGGACCCAATTCACCCCTCCACTTT.

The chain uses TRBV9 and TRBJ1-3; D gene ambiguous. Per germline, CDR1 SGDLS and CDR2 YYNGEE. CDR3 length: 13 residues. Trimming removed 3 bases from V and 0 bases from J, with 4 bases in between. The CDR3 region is CASSGSSGNTIYF. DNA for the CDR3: TGTGCCAGCAGCGGGAGCTCTGGAAACACCATATATTTT.

The DNA for the CDR3 is TGTGCCAGCAGCCCGAGGACAGGGAATTCACCCCTCCACTTT. Its translation: CASSPRTGNSPLHF. The V and J genes are TRBV5-4 and TRBJ1-6; 8 bases map to TRBD1. Germline trimming cut 4 bases from V and 7 bases from J; bases unmatched to any gene: 4. This CDR3 contains 14 residues. In germline, CDR1 is SGHNT, CDR2 YYREEE (reference sequence).